Listed here are 6 T cell receptor beta chains from one sample, sequenced in a study of blood T cell repertoires in COVID-19. Libraries were prepared by immunoSEQ multiplex PCR; TCRdb keeps only in-frame clonotypes and omits some of them. Among about 400,000 clones, about 90% were seen once, and the ten largest hold about 2.7%. The sequencing input was PBMCs or T cells enriched from blood (not recorded which). Receptors were obtained from a woman in her twenties or thirties who had recovered from COVID-19.

The rearrangement uses TRBV6-7 and TRBJ2-5; 9 bases are shared with TRBD2. TRBV6-7 is noted as an ORF with a role that remains uncertain. Trimming removed 5 bases from V and 5 bases from J; junction bases left unmatched: 6. The CDR3 sequence is 14 residues long. This CDR3 is CASSLSGRGETQYF. The CDR3 DNA reads as TGTGCCAGCAGTCTTAGCGGGAGAGGTGAGACCCAGTACTTC.

This chain connects TRBV5-1 to TRBJ1-2; 8 nucleotides line up with TRBD1. The CDR3 is 15 residues long. Germline CDR1 and CDR2: SGHRS and YFSETQ. Unmatched junction bases numbered 7, after V lost 1 base and J lost 5 bases. Written as DNA, the CDR3 is TGCGCCAGCAGCTTGCCTCTTGGACAGGGATATGGCTACACCTTC. The encoded protein is CASSLPLGQGYGYTF.

The chain is built from TRBV7-2 and TRBJ2-3; D gene ambiguous. The CDR3 is made up of 13 amino acids. Deletions cut 2 bases from V and 4 bases from J, with 7 bases between. CDR1 and CDR2 (germline): SGHTA, FQGNSA. CDR3 DNA: TGTGCCAGCAGCTTAAATTCGGCAGATACGCAGTATTTT. Amino acid sequence: CASSLNSADTQYF.

The chain carries TRBV7-6 and TRBJ2-7, with D perhaps TRBD2 (5 bases). This CDR3 region has 14 residues. Germline CDR1 SGHVS, CDR2 FNYEAQ. V lost 5 bases, J lost 2 bases, and 13 bases lay in between. CDR3 sequence: CASSPLTTTYEQYF. The CDR3 DNA is TGTGCCAGCAGCCCATTAACGACTACCTACGAGCAGTACTTC.

The chain recombines TRBV9 with TRBJ1-1; TRBD1 might be the D (5 bases). Germline V gene lookup returns CDR1 SGDLS and CDR2 YYNGEE. Trimming took 0 bases from V and 4 from J, leaving 10 bases between them. The CDR3 totals 14 residues. This chain's CDR3 is CASSVALGGTEAFF. DNA for the CDR3: TGTGCCAGCAGCGTAGCCCTGGGGGGCACTGAAGCTTTCTTT. Based on the CDR3 plus reference TRBV9 and TRBJ1-1, the full variable domain is DSGVTQTPKHLITATGQRVTLRCSPRSGDLSVYWYQQSLDQGLQFLIQYYNGEERAKGNILERFSAQQFPDLHSELNLSSLELGDSALYFCASSVALGGTEAFFGQGTRLTVV.

The chain links TRBV28 to TRBJ1-2; D gene ambiguous. With 10 bases removed from V and 4 bases from J, the gap between germline ends came to 22 bases. This CDR3 spans 15 amino acids. CDR1 is MDHEN, CDR2 SYDVKM, per germline. The DNA for the CDR3 is TGTGCCACCAGAGGGTTGGGAGGGTACGGCTATGGCTACACCTTC. This sequence encodes CATRGLGGYGYGYTF.